The 17 T cell receptor beta chains listed next were all sequenced from one sample in a study of CD8 T cells in Susac syndrome. Random hexamers were used to reverse transcribe the RNA input (0.5 to 1 ug). TCRdb reanalysed the immunoSEQ multiplex PCR reads using MiXCR and keeps one entry per CDR3 protein. The sample has approximately 100,000 distinct CDR3 sequences, 92% seen once. The sample consisted of CD8+ T cells from PBMCs. The receptors were sampled from a human donor in good health.

CDR3 sequence reads: CASGSGAYGYTF. CDR3 DNA: TGCGCCAGCGGATCGGGAGCGTATGGCTACACCTTC. This chain joins TRBV5-1 and TRBJ1-2; D is unclear. The germline gives CDR1 SGHRS, CDR2 YFSETQ. The CDR3 runs 12 residues. The ends were cut back, 7 bases at V and 5 bases at J, with 12 bases in the middle.

This chain connects TRBV20-1 to TRBJ1-1, with D possibly matching TRBD1 (5 bases). Germline V gene lookup returns CDR1 DFQATT and CDR2 SNEGSKA (reference sequence). The CDR3 is 16 amino acids. V lost 1 base and J lost 1, with 16 bases in between. The DNA for the CDR3 is TGCAGTGCTAGAGTTTACCCCCCAGGGCCGAACACTGAAGCTTTCTTT. This codes for CSARVYPPGPNTEAFF.

The chain's CDR3 is CASSRSPYEQFF. The CDR3 nucleotides read TGTGCCAGCTCCCGGAGTCCCTATGAGCAGTTCTTC. J is TRBJ2-1 and V is TRBV6-2 or TRBV6-3; D ambiguous. CDR1 is MNHEY, CDR2 SVGEGT, per germline. V was shortened by 8 bases and J by 8 bases, with 13 bases between the two germline ends. The CDR3 spans 12 residues.

J is TRBJ2-5 and V is TRBV7-9; D not certain. The length of the CDR3 is 13 residues. Germline V lookup: CDR1 SEHNR, CDR2 FQNEAQ (reference sequence). With 3 bases removed from V and 1 base from J, the gap between germline ends came to 6 bases. The chain's CDR3 is CASSFTAQETQYF. The CDR3, as DNA: TGTGCCAGCAGCTTTACCGCCCAAGAGACCCAGTACTTC.

V gene TRBV7-8 combines with J gene TRBJ2-1; 13 nucleotides align to TRBD2. CDR1 and CDR2 from the germline V gene are SGHVS and FQNEAQ. The length of the CDR3 is 17 residues. The J segment lost 6 bases and the V segment lost 0 bases, leaving 5 bases of the junction unmatched. This chain's CDR3 is CASSLASTSGGANEQFF. CDR3 DNA sequence: TGTGCCAGCAGCTTAGCGAGCACTAGCGGGGGGGCCAATGAGCAGTTCTTC.

This chain uses TRBV20-1 with TRBJ2-1; TRBD1 might be the D (6 bases). V lost 6 bases, J lost 7 bases, and 13 bases lay in between. Looked up from germline, CDR1 is DFQATT and CDR2 is SNEGSKA (reference sequence). CDR3 length: 12 amino acids. CDR3 DNA sequence: TGCAGTGCGCGCAGGGGCAAGAATGAGCAGTTCTTC. As protein: CSARRGKNEQFF.

The V call is TRBV4-1, the J call TRBJ2-7; 10 nucleotides align to TRBD2. The CDR3 covers 16 residues. Germline values: CDR1 MGHRA, CDR2 YSYEKL. After removal of 1 base from V and 2 bases from J, the junction contained 5 bases not matched to a gene. The CDR3 reads CASSQAASGRAYEQYF. The CDR3 region has the DNA TGCGCCAGCAGCCAAGCGGCGAGCGGGAGGGCCTACGAGCAGTACTTC.

The chain is built from TRBV14 and TRBJ2-7; 7 bases are shared with TRBD1. The J segment lost 3 bases and the V segment lost 6 bases, leaving 5 bases of the junction unmatched. Germline values: CDR1 SGHDN, CDR2 FVKESK. This CDR3 region has 13 residues. Here the CDR3 DNA reads TGTGCCAGCAGAGGGACAGAGAGCTACGAGCAGTACTTC. Its translation is CASRGTESYEQYF.

The chain uses TRBV29-1 and TRBJ2-7, with D possibly being TRBD1 (7 bases). The length of the CDR3 is 13 residues. Trimming took 7 bases from V and 0 from J, leaving 13 bases between them. Germline CDR1 is SQVTM and CDR2 is ANQGSEA. The CDR3 is CSAAGQSSYEQYF. In nucleotides, the CDR3 is TGCAGCGCCGCGGGACAGAGCTCCTACGAGCAGTACTTC.

The chain uses TRBV11-1 and TRBJ1-1, with a tentative D call TRBD1 (5 bases). Germline V lookup: CDR1 SGHAT, CDR2 FQDESV (reference sequence). The CDR3 length is 15 residues. Trimming pared 5 bases from V and 1 base from J, leaving 14 bases between. The CDR3 coding sequence is TGTGCCAGCAGCGTAGAAGGGACCGCGAACACTGAAGCTTTCTTT. Translating it yields CASSVEGTANTEAFF.

The DNA for the CDR3 is TGTGCCAGCAGCGTAGGTGTAGGTTTGGGCTACACCTTC. This encodes CASSVGVGLGYTF. The V and J genes are TRBV9 and TRBJ1-2; D gene ambiguous. Germline CDR1 is SGDLS and CDR2 is YYNGEE. The CDR3 has 13 residues. Trimming stripped 0 bases from V and 8 bases from J, with 11 bases between.

The CDR3 region has the DNA TGTGCCAGCAGTTTGACGAACACTGAAGCTTTCTTT. It specifies CASSLTNTEAFF. The chain links TRBV28 to TRBJ1-1; D is undetermined. The CDR3 has 12 amino acids. V dropped 3 bases and J dropped 1 base, with 3 bases sitting between them. CDR1 is MDHEN and CDR2 is SYDVKM in the germline V gene. The full variable domain, completed using reference TRBV28 and TRBJ1-1, is DVKVTQSSRYLVKRTGEKVFLECVQDMDHENMFWYRQDPGLGLRLIYFSYDVKMKEKGDIPEGYSVSREKKERFSLILESASTNQTSMYLCASSLTNTEAFFGQGTRLTVV.

The chain employs TRBV19 and TRBJ1-3; the D gene is possibly TRBD1 (6 bases). V was clipped by 5 bases and J by 2 bases, with 10 bases between them. The CDR3 runs 14 residues. Germline assignment: CDR1 LNHDA and CDR2 SQIVND (reference sequence). CDR3 region: CASSPAGAGNTIYF. The CDR3 DNA reads TGTGCCAGTAGTCCCGCAGGGGCTGGAAACACCATATATTTT. The full variable domain, in which reference TRBV19 and TRBJ1-3 provide the parts outside the CDR3, is DGGITQSPKYLFRKEGQNVTLSCEQNLNHDAMYWYRQDPGQGLRLIYYSQIVNDFQKGDIAEGYSVSREKKESFPLTVTSAQKNPTAFYLCASSPAGAGNTIYFGEGSWLTVV.

V gene TRBV12-3 or TRBV12-4 combines with J gene TRBJ2-7, with D possibly called TRBD1 or TRBD2 (5 bases each). V was clipped by 6 bases and J by 0 bases, with 9 bases between them. The CDR3 consists of 13 residues. The CDR3 DNA reads as TGTGCCAGCAGGCGTGGGACCTCCTACGAGCAGTACTTC. Amino acid sequence: CASRRGTSYEQYF.

This chain joins TRBV18 and TRBJ1-1; 10 nucleotides agree with TRBD1. The germline CDR1 and CDR2 sequences are KGHSH and LQKENI. V shed 6 bases, J shed 2 bases, and the junction held 9 bases outside the gene matches. CDR3 length: 16 amino acids. CDR3 DNA sequence: TGTGCCAGCTCGTCCGGGACAGGGGCCCTAAACACTGAAGCTTTCTTT. This encodes CASSSGTGALNTEAFF.

This sequence joins TRBV7-9 and TRBJ2-5; D ambiguous. V lost 1 base and J lost 5, with 8 bases in between. Germline CDR1 and CDR2: SEHNR and FQNEAQ (reference sequence). The CDR3 length is 13 residues. In DNA, the CDR3 is TGTGCCAGCAGCTTAGGAATCTCTGAGACCCAGTACTTC. Protein: CASSLGISETQYF. The full variable domain, completed using reference TRBV7-9 and TRBJ2-5, is DTGVSQNPRHKITKRGQNVTFRCDPISEHNRLYWYRQTLGQGPEFLTYFQNEAQLEKSRLLSDRFSAERPKGSFSTLEIQRTEQGDSAMYLCASSLGISETQYFGPGTRLLVL.

This clonotype was picked up a small number of times. The chain couples TRBV15 to TRBJ2-7; D remains unclear. V shed 5 bases and J shed 1 base, with 15 bases lying between them. CDR1 and CDR2 from the germline V gene are LNHNV and YYDKDF (reference sequence). The CDR3 runs to 15 residues. The DNA for the CDR3 is TGTGCCACCAGCCTTTCGCCGGGTGGATCCTACGAGCAGTACTTC. As protein: CATSLSPGGSYEQYF.